This TCR beta chain comes out of a study of spatial heterogeneity in lung cancer. Overall study context: Tumor regions showed TCR transcript counts that correlated strongly with a T cell module score from matched bulk RNA-seq. Notes on the study in general: How many expanded intratumoral alpha and beta TCRs were present tracked the tumor mutation count, which was a count of nonsynonymous mutations.

Regarding time point: sample taken at primary tumor resection. Whole RNA, which was extracted from tumor, nontumor lung tissue or frozen PBMC, was sequenced without any cell sorting. From the 5' RACE reads, TCRdb called clonotypes with MiXCR, one entry per CDR3 protein. The repertoire consists of about 27,000 distinct CDR3 sequences, with more than 5.5% occurring once and the leading ten covering approximately 23%. In its sample, this clonotype ranks as medium-sized (0.01 to 0.1%). Its target is not known. Germline values: CDR1 SGHDT, CDR2 YYEEEE. Deletions cut 3 bases from V and 3 bases from J, with 10 bases between. The CDR3 runs to 13 residues.

The rearrangement links TRBV5-6 to TRBJ2-7; no reliable D call. The source material was lung tumor tissue, sampled at surgery. This TCR came from a male donor with early-stage non-small cell lung cancer. In DNA form, the CDR3 reads TGTGCCAGCAGCTATGGACGGTTCTACGAGCAGTACTTC. Translation gives CASSYGRFYEQYF.